Given below is one TCR beta chain in context. What it binds is not known. The source material, RNA transcripts, was used to amplify TCR beta CDR3 regions. Primed by the HTBI set, a first-round RT-PCR was run on the TCR CDR3. One entry per CDR3 protein, called by TCRdb with MiXCR from the multiplex PCR reads. The sample carries around 600,000 distinct CDR3 sequences, approximately 14% recorded once. Germline values: CDR1 SGHDN, CDR2 FVKESK. V dropped 5 bases and J dropped 3 bases, with 10 bases sitting between them. CDR3 length: 14 amino acids. Graves' hyperthyroidism is called stable when ophthalmopathy does not progress within 18 months. From roughly 10 ml of fresh peripheral blood, PBMCs were isolated. The source of the sample is a study of T cells in Graves' hyperthyroidism and ophthalmopathy. Study results and caveats: Most thyroid clonotypes that were expanded above 0.001 also turned up in blood. Separation of ophthalmopathy from stable hyperthyroidism was achieved by a 13 V-J model.

The gene calls are TRBV14 and TRBJ1-4, with D unresolved. The sequence was collected from a woman aged 25-40 years with Graves' hyperthyroidism. The sample comprised blood. The CDR3 nucleotides are TGTGCCAGCAGCGTAAGGACGGCTAATGAAAAACTGTTTTTT. Its protein is CASSVRTANEKLFF.